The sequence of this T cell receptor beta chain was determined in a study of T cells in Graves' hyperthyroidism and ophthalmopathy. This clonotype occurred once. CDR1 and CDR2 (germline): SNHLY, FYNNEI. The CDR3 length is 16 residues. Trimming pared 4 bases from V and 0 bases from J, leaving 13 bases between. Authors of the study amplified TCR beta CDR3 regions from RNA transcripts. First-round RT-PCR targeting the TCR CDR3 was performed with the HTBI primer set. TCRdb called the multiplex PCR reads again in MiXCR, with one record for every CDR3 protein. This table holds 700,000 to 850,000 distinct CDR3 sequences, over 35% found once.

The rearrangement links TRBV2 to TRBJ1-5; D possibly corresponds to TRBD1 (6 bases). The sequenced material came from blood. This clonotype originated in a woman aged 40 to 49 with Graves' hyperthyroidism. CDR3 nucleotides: TGTGCCAGCAGTGCCTACAGGGCTCGTAGCAATCAGCCCCAGCATTTT. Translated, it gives CASSAYRARSNQPQHF.